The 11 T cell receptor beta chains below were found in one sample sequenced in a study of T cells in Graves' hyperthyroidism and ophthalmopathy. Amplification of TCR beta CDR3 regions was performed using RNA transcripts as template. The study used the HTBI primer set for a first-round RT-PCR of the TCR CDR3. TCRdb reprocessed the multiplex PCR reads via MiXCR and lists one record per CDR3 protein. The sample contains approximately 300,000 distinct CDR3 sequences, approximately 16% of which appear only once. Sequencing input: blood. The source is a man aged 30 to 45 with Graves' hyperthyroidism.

The CDR3 DNA follows: TGTGCCAGCAGTTTTCGGTCCCGGGAGCCTGAAGCTTTCTTT. As protein: CASSFRSREPEAFF. The chain uses TRBV12-3 or TRBV12-4 and TRBJ1-1, with D hard to call. V lost 3 bases and J lost 6, with 14 bases in between. The CDR3 consists of 14 residues.

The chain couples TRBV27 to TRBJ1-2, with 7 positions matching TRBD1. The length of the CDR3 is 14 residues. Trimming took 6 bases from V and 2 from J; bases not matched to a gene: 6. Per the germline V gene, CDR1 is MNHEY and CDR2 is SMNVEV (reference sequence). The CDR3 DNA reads TGTGCCAGCAGCAGGGGGGGGACCAACTATGGCTACACCTTC. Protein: CASSRGGTNYGYTF.

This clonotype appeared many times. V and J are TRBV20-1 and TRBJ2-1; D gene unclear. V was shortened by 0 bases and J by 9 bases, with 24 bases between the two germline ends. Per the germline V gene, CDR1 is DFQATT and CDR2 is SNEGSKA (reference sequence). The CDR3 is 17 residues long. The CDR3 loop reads CSARDIFLGLLLGEQFF. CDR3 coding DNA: TGCAGTGCTAGAGATATTTTTCTGGGTCTCCTCTTAGGTGAGCAGTTCTTC.

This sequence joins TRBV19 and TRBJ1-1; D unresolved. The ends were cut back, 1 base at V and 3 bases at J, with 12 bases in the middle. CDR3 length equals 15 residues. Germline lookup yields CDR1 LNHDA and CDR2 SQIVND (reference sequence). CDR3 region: CASSIAVVADTEAFF. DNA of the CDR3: TGTGCCAGTAGTATAGCGGTTGTGGCGGACACTGAAGCTTTCTTT.

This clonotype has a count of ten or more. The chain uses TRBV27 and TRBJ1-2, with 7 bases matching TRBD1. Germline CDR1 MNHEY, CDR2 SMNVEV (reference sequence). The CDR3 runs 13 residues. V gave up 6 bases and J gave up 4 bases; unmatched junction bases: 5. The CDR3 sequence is CASRSTGPYGYTF. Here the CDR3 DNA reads TGTGCCAGCAGGTCGACAGGGCCCTATGGCTACACCTTC.

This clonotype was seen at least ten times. CDR3 loop: CASSQGMVGNEQFF. DNA of the CDR3: TGTGCCAGCAGTCAAGGGATGGTGGGCAATGAGCAGTTCTTC. The chain links TRBV6-2 or TRBV6-3 to TRBJ2-1, with no clear D. Trimming left V 5 bases short and J 6 bases short, with 14 bases between. Germline CDR1 is MNHEY and CDR2 is SVGEGT. This CDR3 spans 14 amino acids.

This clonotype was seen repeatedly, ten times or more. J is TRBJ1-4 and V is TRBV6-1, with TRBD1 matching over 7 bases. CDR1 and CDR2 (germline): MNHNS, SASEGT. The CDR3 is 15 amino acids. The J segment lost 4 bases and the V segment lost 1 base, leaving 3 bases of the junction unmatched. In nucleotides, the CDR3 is TGTGCCAGCAGTGAAGGGAGGGACAGTAATGAAAAACTGTTTTTT. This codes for CASSEGRDSNEKLFF.

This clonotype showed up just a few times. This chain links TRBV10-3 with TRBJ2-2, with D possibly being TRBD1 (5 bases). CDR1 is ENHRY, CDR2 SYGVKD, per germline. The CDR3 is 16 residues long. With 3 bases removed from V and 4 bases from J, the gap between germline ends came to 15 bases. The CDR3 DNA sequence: TGTGCCATCAGTGACCAGCAGGGATGGAGCACCGGGGAGCTGTTTTTT. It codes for CAISDQQGWSTGELFF.

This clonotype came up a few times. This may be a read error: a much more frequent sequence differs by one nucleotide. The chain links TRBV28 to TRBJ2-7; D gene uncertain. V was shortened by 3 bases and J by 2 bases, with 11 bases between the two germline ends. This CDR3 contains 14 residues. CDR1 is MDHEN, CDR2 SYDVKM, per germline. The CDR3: CASSLCGPTYEQYF. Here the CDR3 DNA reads TGTGCCAGCAGTTTGTGTGGACCAACCTACGAGCAGTACTTC.

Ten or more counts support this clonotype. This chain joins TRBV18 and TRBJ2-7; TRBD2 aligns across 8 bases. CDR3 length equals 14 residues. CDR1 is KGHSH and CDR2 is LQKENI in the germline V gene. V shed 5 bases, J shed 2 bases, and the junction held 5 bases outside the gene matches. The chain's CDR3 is CASSLTSETYEQYF. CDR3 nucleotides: TGTGCCAGCTCATTGACTAGCGAGACCTACGAGCAGTACTTC. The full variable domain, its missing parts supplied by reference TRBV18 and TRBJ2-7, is NAGVMQNPRHLVRRRGQEARLRCSPMKGHSHVYWYRQLPEEGLKFMVYLQKENIIDESGMPKERFSAEFPKEGPSILRIQQVVRGDSAAYFCASSLTSETYEQYFGPGTRLTVT.

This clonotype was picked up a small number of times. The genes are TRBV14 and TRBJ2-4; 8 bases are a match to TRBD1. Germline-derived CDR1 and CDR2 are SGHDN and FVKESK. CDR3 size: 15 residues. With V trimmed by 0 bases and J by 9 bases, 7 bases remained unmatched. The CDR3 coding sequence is TGTGCCAGCAGCCAAGATCAGGGGGCCGTTCGCATTCAGTACTTC. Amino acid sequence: CASSQDQGAVRIQYF.